This TCR beta chain was captured by sequencing in a study of Tregs in tolerant kidney transplant recipients. Germline V lookup: CDR1 ENHRY, CDR2 SYGVKD. The ends lost 0 bases at V and 4 bases at J; junction bases unmatched: 3. The CDR3 is 17 amino acids. Only in-frame clones appear in the TCRdb table, and some are missing; sequencing was by immunoSEQ multiplex PCR. Among about 78,000 clones, more than 85% were seen once, and the ten largest hold about 0.3%. The sample was Tregs from blood, taken before the transplant. The gene calls are TRBV10-3 and TRBJ2-5; TRBD2 matches at 15 bases. The receptor comes from a human donor who received a combined kidney and bone marrow transplant. In DNA form, the CDR3 reads TGTGCCATCAGTGAGTCGTGGGGACTAGCGGGAGGAGAGACCCAGTACTTC. The encoded protein is CAISESWGLAGGETQYF.